These 25 T cell receptor beta chains were all obtained from the same sample, sequenced in a study of blood T cell repertoires in COVID-19. Produced via immunoSEQ multiplex PCR; TCRdb's table is partial and in-frame only. The data show 60,000 to 70,000 clones, with roughly nine tenths seen just once and approximately 4.7% held by the top ten. Sequencing input: peripheral blood. These receptors all come from a man in his fifties with active COVID-19.

The chain uses TRBV3-1 (or the pseudogene TRBV3-2) and TRBJ2-2, with TRBD2 matching 8 bases. CDR3 length: 14 residues. V was clipped by 6 bases and J by 4 bases; unmatched bases: 4. The V gene's germline CDR1 is LGHDT and CDR2 YNNKEL (reference sequence). The CDR3 spells CASRWAGGTGELFF. The CDR3 DNA reads as TGTGCCAGCAGGTGGGCGGGAGGCACCGGGGAGCTGTTTTTT.

This rearrangement joins TRBV5-4 to TRBJ2-7; TRBD1 aligns across 7 bases. Germline V gives CDR1 SGHNT, CDR2 YYREEE (reference sequence). This CDR3 has 14 residues. V lost 0 bases, J lost 4 bases, and 4 bases stayed unmatched. The CDR3 nucleotides are TGTGCCAGCAGCTTGGACAGGGGCCCGTACGAGCAGTACTTC. It codes for CASSLDRGPYEQYF. Drawing the rest from reference TRBV5-4 and TRBJ2-7, the complete variable domain is ETGVTQSPTHLIKTRGQQVTLRCSSQSGHNTVSWYQQALGQGPQFIFQYYREEENGRGNFPPRFSGLQFPNYSSELNVNALELDDSALYLCASSLDRGPYEQYFGPGTRLTVT.

The chain links TRBV30 to TRBJ2-1; 7 bases align to TRBD2. This CDR3 has 15 amino acids. Germline V lookup: CDR1 GTSNPN, CDR2 SVGIG (reference sequence). V shed 0 bases, J shed 1 base, and the junction held 3 bases outside the gene matches. In nucleotides, the CDR3 is TGTGCCTGGAGTGTAGGTAGCGGGTCCTACAATGAGCAGTTCTTC. It yields the protein CAWSVGSGSYNEQFF.

The genes are TRBV6-2 or TRBV6-3 and TRBJ1-1, with TRBD1 as a possible D gene (5 bases). The CDR3 runs 13 residues. Deletions cut 6 bases from V and 11 bases from J, with 19 bases between. Germline loops: CDR1 MNHEY, CDR2 SVGEGT. CDR3 sequence: CASSDNRRRWAFF. For the CDR3, the DNA is TGTGCCAGCAGCGACAACAGGCGACGATGGGCTTTCTTT.

This chain joins TRBV25-1 and TRBJ2-7; D remains ambiguous. The CDR3 extends over 13 amino acids. V was cut by 1 base and J by 6 bases, with 10 bases left in between. Germline assignment: CDR1 MGHDK and CDR2 SYGVNS. In DNA, the CDR3 is TGTGCCAGCAGTGAATTAGTCCTTTCCGAGCAGTACTTC. Encoded protein: CASSELVLSEQYF.

J is TRBJ2-7 and V is TRBV20-1; D unresolved. This CDR3 is 12 amino acids long. Germline V gene sequence: CDR1 DFQATT, CDR2 SNEGSKA (reference sequence). V lost 3 bases and J lost 2, with 8 bases in between. CDR3 in amino acids: CSASSGAYEQYF. The CDR3 region has the DNA TGCAGTGCTAGTTCGGGTGCCTACGAGCAGTACTTC.

The J gene is TRBJ2-3, the V gene TRBV7-6, with 8 positions matching TRBD1. V trimming: 5 bases; J trimming: 3 bases; junction bases outside the gene matches: 10. CDR3 length: 16 residues. CDR1 is SGHVS and CDR2 is FNYEAQ in the germline V gene. The CDR3 sequence is CASSRDRLGGTDTQYF. The CDR3 DNA sequence: TGTGCCAGCAGCAGGGACAGGCTTGGTGGAACAGATACGCAGTATTTT.

The rearrangement links TRBV18 to TRBJ2-5; 11 nucleotides align to TRBD1. With V trimmed by 3 bases and J by 1 base, 1 base remained unmatched. Germline assignment: CDR1 KGHSH and CDR2 LQKENI. This CDR3 has 15 amino acids. The CDR3 loop reads CASSPGTGGQETQYF. The CDR3 nucleotides read TGTGCCAGCTCACCCGGGACAGGGGGCCAAGAGACCCAGTACTTC. Filled out from reference TRBV18 and TRBJ2-5, the complete variable domain reads NAGVMQNPRHLVRRRGQEARLRCSPMKGHSHVYWYRQLPEEGLKFMVYLQKENIIDESGMPKERFSAEFPKEGPSILRIQQVVRGDSAAYFCASSPGTGGQETQYFGPGTRLLVL.

This chain links TRBV7-3 with TRBJ2-7, with 10 bases that match TRBD1. The germline gives CDR1 SGHTA, CDR2 FQGTGA. V lost 3 bases to trimming and J lost 1 base; unmatched junction nucleotides: 0. CDR3 length: 14 amino acids. The CDR3 protein is CASSLDRGSYEQYF. DNA of the CDR3: TGTGCCAGCAGCTTGGACAGGGGGTCCTACGAGCAGTACTTC.

V gene TRBV6-4 combines with J gene TRBJ2-1; 8 bases are shared with TRBD2. From germline, CDR1 is MRHNA and CDR2 SNTAGT. The CDR3 totals 14 residues. Trimming at V came to 8 bases and at J to 0 bases, leaving 3 bases not matched to a gene. The CDR3 spells CASVSGSSYNEQFF. CDR3 DNA sequence: TGTGCCAGCGTCAGCGGGAGCTCCTACAATGAGCAGTTCTTC.

The rearrangement uses TRBV12-3 or TRBV12-4 and TRBJ1-1; 8 positions match TRBD1. The CDR3 has 13 amino acids. With 6 bases clipped from V and 3 bases from J, the junction kept 3 bases outside the gene matches. This CDR3 is CASRETGDTEAFF. In DNA, the CDR3 is TGTGCCAGCAGGGAGACAGGGGACACTGAAGCTTTCTTT.

V gene TRBV5-1 combines with J gene TRBJ2-1; maybe TRBD2 (6 bases). V was pared by 3 bases and J by 4 bases, with 17 bases between. The length of the CDR3 is 16 residues. Germline values: CDR1 SGHRS, CDR2 YFSETQ. CDR3 sequence reads: CASSSSGQGGYNEQFF. The CDR3 nucleotides read TGCGCCAGCAGCTCGAGTGGGCAGGGAGGTTACAATGAGCAGTTCTTC.

This clone was seen once. This sequence joins TRBV2 and TRBJ2-3, with 8 bases lining up with TRBD1. The CDR3 totals 14 residues. V trimming: 6 bases; J trimming: 3 bases; junction bases outside the gene matches: 5. Germline CDR1 reads SNHLY; CDR2 reads FYNNEI. The CDR3, as DNA: TGTGCCAGCAGAGACAGGGGTGTTACAGATACGCAGTATTTT. It is translated as CASRDRGVTDTQYF.

This clone was seen a handful of times. The V gene is TRBV28, the J gene TRBJ2-1, with 9 positions matching TRBD2. CDR3 size: 17 residues. CDR1 and CDR2 from the germline V gene are MDHEN and SYDVKM. Germline trimming cut 7 bases from V and 0 bases from J; bases unmatched to any gene: 10. The CDR3 here is CASTSGGSPSSYNEQFF. The CDR3 DNA follows: TGTGCCAGCACGAGCGGGGGGTCCCCTAGCTCCTACAATGAGCAGTTCTTC.

This chain joins TRBV15 and TRBJ2-7, with D possibly being TRBD1 (6 bases). Germline V CDR1 and CDR2: LNHNV, YYDKDF (reference sequence). Deletions cut 0 bases from V and 4 bases from J, with 7 bases between. The CDR3 is 13 amino acids. Written as DNA, the CDR3 is TGTGCCACCAGCAGAGACAGGGGTTACGAGCAGTACTTC. This encodes CATSRDRGYEQYF.

V usage is TRBV11-1 and J usage is TRBJ2-1, with 11 bases fitting TRBD2. The V gene's germline CDR1 is SGHAT and CDR2 FQDESV (reference sequence). Trimming removed 4 bases from V and 4 bases from J; junction bases left unmatched: 3. The CDR3 covers 15 residues. The CDR3 bases are TGTGCCAGCAGCTGGGTAGCGGGAGGGTACAATGAGCAGTTCTTC. Translated: CASSWVAGGYNEQFF.

The chain links TRBV7-9 to TRBJ2-5; 7 bases align to TRBD1. The germline CDR1 and CDR2 sequences are SEHNR and FQNEAQ (reference sequence). V lost 3 bases, J lost 2 bases, and 0 bases stayed unmatched. This CDR3 has 13 residues. CDR3 sequence reads: CASSFRGQETQYF. For the CDR3, the DNA is TGTGCCAGCAGCTTCAGGGGGCAAGAGACCCAGTACTTC.

V gene TRBV29-1 combines with J gene TRBJ1-1, with 9 bases aligning to TRBD1. The V segment lost 2 bases and the J segment 4 bases; nucleotides outside the gene matches: 5. The CDR3 has 14 residues. Per germline, CDR1 SQVTM and CDR2 ANQGSEA. This chain's CDR3 is CSVESRQGGTEAFF. The CDR3 nucleotides are TGCAGCGTTGAATCCCGACAGGGGGGCACTGAAGCTTTCTTT.

The genes are TRBV4-2 and TRBJ1-3; D is perhaps TRBD1 (6 bases). Germline V gene data show CDR1 as LGHNA and CDR2 as YNFKEQ. The CDR3 is 17 amino acids. V dropped 3 bases and J dropped 4 bases, with 19 bases sitting between them. DNA of the CDR3: TGTGCCAGCAGCCACCCTACAGGGAACCTGGTGGGAAACACCATATATTTT. The encoded protein is CASSHPTGNLVGNTIYF.

The chain links TRBV10-3 to TRBJ2-1; D is unclear. V gave up 0 bases and J gave up 8 bases, with 5 bases separating them. The CDR3 is made up of 12 amino acids. The germline V gene encodes CDR1 ENHRY and CDR2 SYGVKD. The CDR3 spells CAISESGDEQFF. The DNA for the CDR3 is TGTGCCATCAGTGAGTCCGGTGATGAGCAGTTCTTC.

The chain is built from TRBV24-1 and TRBJ2-1; no clear D gene. The germline gives CDR1 KGHDR, CDR2 SFDVKD. With 1 base removed from V and 0 bases from J, the gap between germline ends came to 9 bases. The CDR3 sequence is 16 residues long. CDR3 sequence: CATSDFGRSSYNEQFF. The CDR3, as DNA: TGTGCCACCAGTGATTTCGGAAGGAGCTCCTACAATGAGCAGTTCTTC.

V and J are TRBV5-1 and TRBJ2-5, with D maybe TRBD1 (5 bases). Germline CDR1 SGHRS, CDR2 YFSETQ. Trimming shortened V by 0 bases and J by 5 bases, and 14 bases separated the two germline ends. The CDR3 has 15 amino acids. The CDR3 loop reads CASSLALGADETQYF. CDR3 in DNA: TGCGCCAGCAGCTTGGCCCTAGGGGCTGACGAGACCCAGTACTTC.

This clone was counted a single time. The chain couples TRBV5-1 to TRBJ1-2; TRBD1 agrees at 8 bases. Losses at the gene ends were 7 bases for V and 2 bases for J; bases not matched to a gene: 1. The CDR3 runs 12 residues. From germline, CDR1 is SGHRS and CDR2 YFSETQ. CDR3 sequence reads: CASRQGNYGYTF. In nucleotides, the CDR3 is TGCGCCAGCCGACAGGGGAACTATGGCTACACCTTC.

This clone was seen just once. The V gene is TRBV7-8, the J gene TRBJ2-3, with 9 bases matching TRBD2. Looked up from germline, CDR1 is SGHVS and CDR2 is FQNEAQ. V gave up 3 bases and J gave up 3 bases; unmatched junction bases: 4. The CDR3 spans 15 residues. The CDR3: CASSFAGGRTDTQYF. CDR3 in DNA: TGTGCCAGCAGCTTTGCGGGGGGGAGAACAGATACGCAGTATTTT.

This clone has only one observation. The CDR3 here is CASSQPLRTGPYEQYF. CDR3 DNA: TGTGCCAGCAGCCAACCTCTTCGGACAGGGCCCTACGAGCAGTACTTC. This chain connects TRBV7-8 to TRBJ2-7, with 8 bases fitting TRBD1. The V gene end was trimmed by 5 bases and the J gene end by 2 bases; junction bases not matched to a gene: 11. This CDR3 contains 16 residues. CDR1 and CDR2 (germline): SGHVS, FQNEAQ.